The 30 T cell receptor beta chains given below trace back to one sample, sequenced in a study of T cell changes during pregnancy in multiple sclerosis. Method: immunoSEQ multiplex PCR; TCRdb's copy keeps in-frame clones and lacks some. The sample consists of 40,000 to 60,000 clones, 95% of them appearing once. Source: CD8+ T cells from peripheral blood mononuclear cells, taken in the first trimester of pregnancy. Receptors originate from a female donor with multiple sclerosis, enrolled in a pregnancy study.

The J gene is TRBJ2-1, the V gene TRBV5-1, with a possible D match to TRBD2 (5 bases). Germline V gene sequence: CDR1 SGHRS, CDR2 YFSETQ. This CDR3 region has 15 residues. Trimming removed 6 bases from V and 0 bases from J, with 13 bases in between. The CDR3 protein is CASTPTTSSYNEQFF. CDR3 nucleotides: TGCGCCAGCACCCCGACTACTAGCTCCTACAATGAGCAGTTCTTC.

The chain recombines TRBV27 with TRBJ1-4; possible D gene TRBD1, 6 bases. V was pared by 2 bases and J by 2 bases, with 9 bases between. This CDR3 is 15 amino acids long. The germline V gene has CDR1 MNHEY and CDR2 SMNVEV (reference sequence). CDR3 region: CASSLEQGTNEKLFF. The CDR3 bases are TGTGCCAGCAGTTTAGAGCAGGGGACTAATGAAAAACTGTTTTTT.

This chain uses TRBV27 with TRBJ2-1; 9 bases line up with TRBD1. The CDR3 is 17 amino acids. V was clipped by 7 bases and J by 6 bases; unmatched bases: 16. Germline values: CDR1 MNHEY, CDR2 SMNVEV (reference sequence). CDR3: CASTTLLGQGGGNEQFF. Written as DNA, the CDR3 is TGTGCCAGCACAACGCTCCTGGGACAGGGAGGGGGCAATGAGCAGTTCTTC.

CDR3 protein: CSVEESSGTYNEQFF. DNA of the CDR3: TGCAGCGTCGAGGAGTCTAGCGGTACCTACAATGAGCAGTTCTTC. The chain couples TRBV29-1 to TRBJ2-1, with 7 bases fitting TRBD2. Germline V gene data show CDR1 as SQVTM and CDR2 as ANQGSEA. The V segment lost 6 bases and the J segment 2 bases; nucleotides outside the gene matches: 10. The CDR3 length is 15 residues.

The table lists this clone with a count of one. The V call is TRBV7-9, the J call TRBJ2-2, with 8 bases lining up with TRBD1. The trim removed 5 bases at V and 3 bases at J, leaving 8 bases unmatched. This CDR3 has 16 amino acids. In germline, CDR1 is SEHNR, CDR2 FQNEAQ (reference sequence). CDR3 sequence: CASSPKDRADTGELFF. The CDR3 DNA reads as TGTGCCAGCAGCCCTAAGGACAGGGCCGACACCGGGGAGCTGTTTTTT.

V gene TRBV19 combines with J gene TRBJ1-3; the D is unclear. CDR3 length: 16 residues. CDR1 and CDR2 from the germline V gene are LNHDA and SQIVND (reference sequence). V lost 10 bases, J lost 1 base, and 20 bases lay in between. CDR3: CATPYRPADSGNTIYF. DNA for the CDR3: TGTGCCACCCCCTACCGGCCGGCGGATTCTGGAAACACCATATATTTT.

The V gene is TRBV7-9, the J gene TRBJ1-2; D is unclear. Germline lookup yields CDR1 SEHNR and CDR2 FQNEAQ (reference sequence). The V and J ends lost 1 base and 4 bases respectively, with 13 bases between them. The CDR3 extends over 15 amino acids. DNA for the CDR3: TGTGCCAGCAGCTTAGAACGCGGCGGCAGCTATGGCTACACCTTC. This sequence encodes CASSLERGGSYGYTF.

This clone has only one observation. The V and J genes are TRBV28 and TRBJ2-5; 9 bases are shared with TRBD2. The V gene end was trimmed by 2 bases and the J gene end by 5 bases; junction bases not matched to a gene: 6. Germline-derived CDR1 and CDR2 are MDHEN and SYDVKM. The CDR3 contains 15 residues. CDR3 in amino acids: CASSLVAGDLETQYF. DNA of the CDR3: TGTGCCAGCAGTTTAGTAGCGGGAGATCTCGAGACCCAGTACTTC.

This clone was seen once. This chain uses TRBV30 with TRBJ2-5; 7 bases match TRBD2. From germline, CDR1 is GTSNPN and CDR2 SVGIG (reference sequence). The length of the CDR3 is 15 residues. V was clipped by 3 bases and J by 1 base; unmatched bases: 8. In DNA, the CDR3 is TGTGCCTGGAGACAAGGGGTAGCGGGCCAAGAGACCCAGTACTTC. Translated: CAWRQGVAGQETQYF.

As concerns this clone: Other DNA sequences of this sample code for an identical CDR3. V usage is TRBV5-6 and J usage is TRBJ2-1, with a weak D call TRBD1 (6 bases). Germline V gene sequence: CDR1 SGHDT, CDR2 YYEEEE. V dropped 4 bases and J dropped 7 bases, with 12 bases sitting between them. This CDR3 spans 13 amino acids. For the CDR3, the DNA is TGTGCCAGCAGCCTCGGGACAAATAATGAGCAGTTCTTC. Amino acid sequence: CASSLGTNNEQFF.

V is TRBV7-8 and J is TRBJ2-1, with 7 nucleotides matching TRBD2. J lost 4 bases, V lost 5 bases, and 11 bases had no gene match. Germline V gene data show CDR1 as SGHVS and CDR2 as FQNEAQ. CDR3 length equals 16 residues. The CDR3 nucleotides read TGTGCCAGCAGCCCAGAGCGGGATGGGGCATACAATGAGCAGTTCTTC. Its protein product is CASSPERDGAYNEQFF.

The V and J genes are TRBV11-2 and TRBJ2-5; D perhaps matches TRBD2 (5 bases). The V gene lost 6 bases and the J gene lost 2 bases, with 13 bases spanning the gap. CDR3 length equals 14 residues. In germline, CDR1 is SGHAT, CDR2 FQNNGV. The CDR3 spells CASRSTGLQETQYF. The CDR3 nucleotides are TGTGCCAGCAGGTCGACCGGACTTCAAGAGACCCAGTACTTC.

The chain links TRBV5-6 to TRBJ2-7; a possible D gene is TRBD1 (5 bases). V was trimmed by 0 bases and J by 4 bases, leaving 5 bases between them. Germline lookup yields CDR1 SGHDT and CDR2 YYEEEE. This CDR3 spans 12 amino acids. CDR3 residues: CASSLDRYEQYF. CDR3 nucleotides: TGTGCCAGCAGCTTGGACAGGTACGAGCAGTACTTC.

The V call is TRBV6-5, the J call TRBJ2-7; 13 nucleotides match TRBD2. The germline V gene encodes CDR1 MNHEY and CDR2 SVGAGI. This CDR3 spans 15 amino acids. V was clipped by 2 bases and J by 4 bases; unmatched bases: 2. The CDR3 sequence: CASSYGTSGNYEQYF. Here the CDR3 DNA reads TGTGCCAGCAGTTACGGGACTAGCGGGAATTACGAGCAGTACTTC.

The genes are TRBV9 and TRBJ2-7, with D possibly matching TRBD1 (6 bases). The germline V and J ends were trimmed by 7 bases and 6 bases, with 14 bases remaining between them. The CDR3 loop spans 12 amino acids. The germline V gene encodes CDR1 SGDLS and CDR2 YYNGEE. The CDR3 spells CASGEGGIEQYF. The CDR3, as DNA: TGTGCCAGCGGGGAAGGGGGTATCGAGCAGTACTTC.

The chain links TRBV27 to TRBJ1-5, with a tentative D call TRBD1 (5 bases). Germline CDR1 MNHEY, CDR2 SMNVEV (reference sequence). The CDR3 length is 14 residues. The V end was cut by 5 bases, the J end by 1 base, with 9 bases between. DNA of the CDR3: TGTGCCAGCAGTCCTCAGGGCAGCAATCAGCCCCAGCATTTT. It is translated as CASSPQGSNQPQHF.

The chain uses TRBV5-5 and TRBJ2-7; no firm D call. The germline V gene has CDR1 SGHKS and CDR2 YYEKEE (reference sequence). This CDR3 spans 13 amino acids. V lost 0 bases, J lost 6 bases, and 10 bases lay in between. CDR3 in amino acids: CASSLARVSEQYF. In nucleotides, the CDR3 is TGTGCCAGCAGCTTGGCACGGGTTTCCGAGCAGTACTTC.

This clone was counted a single time. The chain joins TRBV19 to TRBJ2-1; TRBD2 agrees at 9 bases. V shed 5 bases, J shed 4 bases, and the junction held 9 bases outside the gene matches. The germline gives CDR1 LNHDA, CDR2 SQIVND (reference sequence). The CDR3 covers 16 residues. This CDR3 reads CASSLGSGRGYNEQFF. Written as DNA, the CDR3 is TGTGCCAGTAGTTTAGGTAGCGGGAGAGGGTACAATGAGCAGTTCTTC.

The rearrangement uses TRBV19 and TRBJ1-5; no firm D call. Germline assignment: CDR1 LNHDA and CDR2 SQIVND (reference sequence). The V end was cut by 1 base, the J end by 4 bases, with 8 bases between. This CDR3 has 14 amino acids. The DNA of the CDR3 is TGTGCCAGTAGTATAGGGGCACGAAATCAGCCCCAGCATTTT. This codes for CASSIGARNQPQHF.

The chain joins TRBV7-8 to TRBJ2-3; D call uncertain. Trimming took 3 bases from V and 0 from J, leaving 13 bases between them. This CDR3 is 16 amino acids long. Germline assignment: CDR1 SGHVS and CDR2 FQNEAQ. The CDR3 DNA is TGTGCCAGCAGCTTTTCCAGTAAATCCAGCACAGATACGCAGTATTTT. Protein: CASSFSSKSSTDTQYF.

The genes are TRBV30 and TRBJ1-1; D possibly corresponds to TRBD1 (5 bases). Per germline, CDR1 GTSNPN and CDR2 SVGIG (reference sequence). Trimming removed 0 bases from V and 7 bases from J, with 6 bases in between. The length of the CDR3 is 11 residues. The CDR3 loop reads CAWSVQVEAFF. The CDR3 nucleotides are TGTGCCTGGAGTGTACAGGTTGAAGCTTTCTTT. The full variable domain, rest sourced from reference TRBV30 and TRBJ1-1, is SQTIHQWPATLVQPVGSPLSLECTVEGTSNPNLYWYRQAAGRGLQLLFYSVGIGQISSEVPQNLSASRPQDRQFILSSKKLLLSDSGFYLCAWSVQVEAFFGQGTRLTVV.

The chain couples TRBV19 to TRBJ1-4; D may be TRBD1 (6 bases). V was cut by 5 bases and J by 0 bases, with 19 bases left in between. Germline loops: CDR1 LNHDA, CDR2 SQIVND (reference sequence). This CDR3 contains 18 residues. CDR3 loop: CASSLWATGQTTNEKLFF. The CDR3 DNA reads as TGTGCCAGTAGTCTCTGGGCCACCGGACAGACAACTAATGAAAAACTGTTTTTT.

This chain connects TRBV5-4 to TRBJ2-5; D gene uncertain. This CDR3 comprises 14 residues. Germline V gene data show CDR1 as SGHNT and CDR2 as YYREEE (reference sequence). The ends were cut back, 10 bases at V and 0 bases at J, with 16 bases in the middle. The CDR3 DNA reads as TGTGCCGCGGCCACGTCCTATCACCAAGAGACCCAGTACTTC. Translating gives CAAATSYHQETQYF.

The chain employs TRBV5-6 and TRBJ2-7; perhaps TRBD1 as D (6 bases). Germline V gene sequence: CDR1 SGHDT, CDR2 YYEEEE. Trimming pared 4 bases from V and 3 bases from J, leaving 14 bases between. There are 14 residues in the CDR3. CDR3 DNA sequence: TGTGCCAGCAGCGTTAGACAGGAAATCTACGAGCAGTACTTC. Protein: CASSVRQEIYEQYF.

The V call is TRBV7-2, the J call TRBJ2-4, with D possibly matching TRBD1 (6 bases). The CDR3 is 15 residues long. CDR1 is SGHTA and CDR2 is FQGNSA in the germline V gene. V shed 2 bases and J shed 8 bases, with 16 bases lying between them. CDR3: CASSLISGVEDIQYF. For the CDR3, the DNA is TGTGCCAGCAGCTTAATTTCAGGGGTGGAGGACATTCAGTACTTC.

This chain joins TRBV25-1 and TRBJ2-1; 9 bases are a match to TRBD2. The germline V gene encodes CDR1 MGHDK and CDR2 SYGVNS. This CDR3 is 15 amino acids long. V dropped 4 bases and J dropped 6; count of bases not matched to a gene: 7. The CDR3 sequence: CASSAPGTSINEQFF. The DNA for the CDR3 is TGTGCCAGCAGTGCCCCCGGGACTAGCATCAATGAGCAGTTCTTC.

J is TRBJ2-7 and V is TRBV19, with TRBD2 matching 11 bases. Per germline, CDR1 LNHDA and CDR2 SQIVND (reference sequence). The CDR3 length is 15 residues. Trimming took 6 bases from V and 2 from J; bases not matched to a gene: 6. The DNA for the CDR3 is TGTGCCAGTAGCTATGGGACTAGCGGTCCCTACGAGCAGTACTTC. Encoded protein: CASSYGTSGPYEQYF.

This chain links TRBV27 with TRBJ2-7, with 9 bases that match TRBD1. Unmatched junction bases numbered 7, after V lost 7 bases and J lost 6 bases. Germline V gene sequence: CDR1 MNHEY, CDR2 SMNVEV (reference sequence). This CDR3 is 13 amino acids long. Here the CDR3 reads CASTETGGIEQYF. CDR3 nucleotide sequence: TGTGCCAGCACGGAGACAGGGGGTATCGAGCAGTACTTC.

The V and J genes are TRBV5-1 and TRBJ2-5; D not resolved. The J call is uncertain, as TRBJ2-7 better fits the DNA end. This CDR3 has 15 residues. Germline V gene data show CDR1 as SGHRS and CDR2 as YFSETQ. CDR3 protein: CASSLELTLTYEQYF. The CDR3 nucleotides read TGCGCCAGCAGCTTGGAATTAACCCTCACCTACGAGCAGTACTTC.

The chain links TRBV15 to TRBJ1-1, with a weak D call TRBD1 (5 bases). This CDR3 has 14 residues. Trimming stripped 3 bases from V and 1 base from J, with 9 bases between. From germline, CDR1 is LNHNV and CDR2 YYDKDF (reference sequence). The CDR3 sequence: CATSRGGENTEAFF. CDR3 sequence (DNA): TGTGCCACCAGCAGGGGAGGGGAGAACACTGAAGCTTTCTTT.